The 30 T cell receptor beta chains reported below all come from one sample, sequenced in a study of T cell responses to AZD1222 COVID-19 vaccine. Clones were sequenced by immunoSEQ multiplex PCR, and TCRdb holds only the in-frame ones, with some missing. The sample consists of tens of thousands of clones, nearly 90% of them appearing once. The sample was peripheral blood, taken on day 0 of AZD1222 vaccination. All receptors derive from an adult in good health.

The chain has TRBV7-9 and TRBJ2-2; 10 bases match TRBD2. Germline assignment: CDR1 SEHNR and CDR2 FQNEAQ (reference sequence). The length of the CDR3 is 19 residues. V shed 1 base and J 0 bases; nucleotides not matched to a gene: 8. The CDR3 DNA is TGTGCCAGCAGCTTAGGGTTTAGCGGGAGGATCGCGAACACCGGGGAGCTGTTTTTT. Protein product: CASSLGFSGRIANTGELFF.

The CDR3 DNA reads TGTGCCAGCAGGGTCGGTTATAATGAAAAACTGTTTTTT. This gives the protein CASRVGYNEKLFF. The chain links TRBV2 to TRBJ1-4; D not resolved. The CDR3 length is 13 residues. The V and J ends lost 6 bases and 4 bases respectively, with 9 bases between them. The germline V gene has CDR1 SNHLY and CDR2 FYNNEI.

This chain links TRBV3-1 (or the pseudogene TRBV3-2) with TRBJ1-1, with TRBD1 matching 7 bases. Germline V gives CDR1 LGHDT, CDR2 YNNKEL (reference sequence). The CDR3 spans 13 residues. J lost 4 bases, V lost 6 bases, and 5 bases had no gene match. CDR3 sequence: CASRANRGTEAFF. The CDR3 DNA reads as TGTGCCAGCAGGGCTAACAGGGGCACTGAAGCTTTCTTT.

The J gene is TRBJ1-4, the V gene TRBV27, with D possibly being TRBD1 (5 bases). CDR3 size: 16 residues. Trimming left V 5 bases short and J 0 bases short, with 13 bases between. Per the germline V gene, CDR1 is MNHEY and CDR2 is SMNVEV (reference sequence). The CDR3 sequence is CASSRGGVATNEKLFF. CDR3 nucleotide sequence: TGTGCCAGCAGTCGGGGAGGGGTGGCAACTAATGAAAAACTGTTTTTT.

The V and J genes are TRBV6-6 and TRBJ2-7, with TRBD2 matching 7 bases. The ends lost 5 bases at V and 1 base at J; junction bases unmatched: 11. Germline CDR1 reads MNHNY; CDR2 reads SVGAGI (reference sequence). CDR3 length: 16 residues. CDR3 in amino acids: CASSTPVAGNSYEQYF. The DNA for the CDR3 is TGTGCCAGCAGTACTCCCGTAGCGGGTAATTCCTACGAGCAGTACTTC.

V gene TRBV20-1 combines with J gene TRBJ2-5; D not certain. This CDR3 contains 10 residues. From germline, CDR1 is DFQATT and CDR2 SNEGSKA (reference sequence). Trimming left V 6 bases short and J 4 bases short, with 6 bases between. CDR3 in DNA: TGCAGTGCGGGCGGAGAGACCCAGTACTTC. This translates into CSAGGETQYF.

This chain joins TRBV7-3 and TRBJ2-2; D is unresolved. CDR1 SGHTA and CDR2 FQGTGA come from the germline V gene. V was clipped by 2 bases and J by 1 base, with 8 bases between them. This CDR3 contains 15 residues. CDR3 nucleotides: TGTGCCAGCAGCTTATACGGAATGAACACCGGGGAGCTGTTTTTT. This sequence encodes CASSLYGMNTGELFF.

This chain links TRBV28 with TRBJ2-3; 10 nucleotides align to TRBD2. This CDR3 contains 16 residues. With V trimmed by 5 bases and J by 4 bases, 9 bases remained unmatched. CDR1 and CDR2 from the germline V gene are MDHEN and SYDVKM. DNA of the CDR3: TGTGCCAGCAGTGGAGGGGGACTAGCGAACTCAGATACGCAGTATTTT. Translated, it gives CASSGGGLANSDTQYF.

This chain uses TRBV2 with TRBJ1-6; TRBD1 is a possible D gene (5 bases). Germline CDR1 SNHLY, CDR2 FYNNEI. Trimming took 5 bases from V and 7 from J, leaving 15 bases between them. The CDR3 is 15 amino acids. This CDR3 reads CASSPTAGRNSPLHF. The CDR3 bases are TGTGCCAGCAGTCCGACAGCGGGTCGCAATTCACCCCTCCACTTT.

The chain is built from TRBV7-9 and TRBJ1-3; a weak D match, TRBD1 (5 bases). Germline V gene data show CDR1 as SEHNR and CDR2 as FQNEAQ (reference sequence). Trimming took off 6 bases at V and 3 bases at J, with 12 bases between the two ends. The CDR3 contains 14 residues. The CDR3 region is CASSVSGYGNTIYF. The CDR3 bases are TGTGCCAGCAGTGTGTCAGGGTATGGAAACACCATATATTTT.

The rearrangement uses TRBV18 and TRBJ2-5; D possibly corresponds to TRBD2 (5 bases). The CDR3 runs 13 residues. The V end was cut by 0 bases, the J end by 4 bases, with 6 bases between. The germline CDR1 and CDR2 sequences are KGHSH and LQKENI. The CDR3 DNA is TGTGCCAGCTCACCACCGGGGAGAGAGACCCAGTACTTC. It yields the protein CASSPPGRETQYF.

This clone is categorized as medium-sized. CDR3 sequence: CASIDHSPAYEQYF. The CDR3 DNA follows: TGTGCCAGCATCGACCACTCACCAGCCTACGAGCAGTACTTC. The J gene is TRBJ2-7, the V gene TRBV6-5; D is unresolved. The CDR3 extends over 14 amino acids. Trimming pared 7 bases from V and 2 bases from J, leaving 15 bases between. The germline V gene has CDR1 MNHEY and CDR2 SVGAGI.

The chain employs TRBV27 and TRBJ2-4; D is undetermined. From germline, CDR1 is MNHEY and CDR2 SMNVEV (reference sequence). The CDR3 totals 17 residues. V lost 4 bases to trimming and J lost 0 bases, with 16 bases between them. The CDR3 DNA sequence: TGTGCCAGCAGTTCCCTCAACAGATTACTAGCCAAAAACATTCAGTACTTC. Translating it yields CASSSLNRLLAKNIQYF.

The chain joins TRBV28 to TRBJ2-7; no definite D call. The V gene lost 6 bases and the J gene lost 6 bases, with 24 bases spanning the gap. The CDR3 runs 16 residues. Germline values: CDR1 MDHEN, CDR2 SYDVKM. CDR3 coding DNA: TGTGCCAGCAGCCCCGGACGGGTAGGGCTCACCCCCGAGCAGTACTTC. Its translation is CASSPGRVGLTPEQYF.

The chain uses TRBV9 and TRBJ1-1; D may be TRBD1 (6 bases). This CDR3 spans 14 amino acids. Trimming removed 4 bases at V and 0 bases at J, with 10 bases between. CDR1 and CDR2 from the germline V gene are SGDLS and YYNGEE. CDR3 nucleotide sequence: TGTGCCAGCAGCTTCGGACAGATGAACACTGAAGCTTTCTTT. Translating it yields CASSFGQMNTEAFF.

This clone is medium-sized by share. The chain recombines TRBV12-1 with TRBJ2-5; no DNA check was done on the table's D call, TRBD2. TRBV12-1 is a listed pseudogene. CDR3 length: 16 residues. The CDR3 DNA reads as TGTGCCAGCTTTGATAGGGAGGGATCCCCACAAGAGACCCAGTACTTC. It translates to CASFDREGSPQETQYF.

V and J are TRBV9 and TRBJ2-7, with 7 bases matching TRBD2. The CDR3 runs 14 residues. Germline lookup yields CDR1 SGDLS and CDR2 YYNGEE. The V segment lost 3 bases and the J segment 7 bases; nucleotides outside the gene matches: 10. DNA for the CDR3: TGTGCCAGCAGCGCCCCGGCCGGGGGAGGGGAGCAGTACTTC. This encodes CASSAPAGGGEQYF.

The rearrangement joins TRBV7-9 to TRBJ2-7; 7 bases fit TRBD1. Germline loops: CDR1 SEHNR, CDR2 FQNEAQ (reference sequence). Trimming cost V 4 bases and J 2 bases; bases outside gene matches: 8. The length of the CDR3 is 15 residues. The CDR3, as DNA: TGTGCCAGCAGCTCAGACAGGGAAATAACCTACGAGCAGTACTTC. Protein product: CASSSDREITYEQYF.

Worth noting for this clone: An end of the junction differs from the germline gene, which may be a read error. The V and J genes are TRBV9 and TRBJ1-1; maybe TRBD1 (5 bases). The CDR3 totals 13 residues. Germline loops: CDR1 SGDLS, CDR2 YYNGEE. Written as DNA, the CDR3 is TGTGCCAGCAGCGTAGGGGAGGGGCGTGAAACTTTCTTT. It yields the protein CASSVGEGRETFF. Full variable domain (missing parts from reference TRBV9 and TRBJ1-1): DSGVTQTPKHLITATGQRVTLRCSPRSGDLSVYWYQQSLDQGLQFLIQYYNGEERAKGNILERFSAQQFPDLHSELNLSSLELGDSALYFCASSVGEGRETFFGQGTRLTVV.

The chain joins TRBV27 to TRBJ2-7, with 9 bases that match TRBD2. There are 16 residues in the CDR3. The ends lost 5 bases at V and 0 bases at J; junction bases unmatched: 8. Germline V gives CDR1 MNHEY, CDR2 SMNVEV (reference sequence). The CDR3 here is CASSPSSGESSYEQYF. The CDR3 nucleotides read TGTGCCAGCAGTCCTTCTAGCGGGGAAAGCTCCTACGAGCAGTACTTC.

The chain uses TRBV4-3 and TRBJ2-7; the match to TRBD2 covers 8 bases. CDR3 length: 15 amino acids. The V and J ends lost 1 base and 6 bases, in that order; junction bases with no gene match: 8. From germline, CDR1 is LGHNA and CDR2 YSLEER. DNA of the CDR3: TGCGCCAGCAGCCAAGCTTGGGCGGGAGGCATCGAGCAGTACTTC. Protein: CASSQAWAGGIEQYF.

The DNA of the CDR3 is TGTGCCAGCAGCCAAGGGAGGGATCAGCCCCAGCATTTT. It translates to CASSQGRDQPQHF. The chain employs TRBV14 and TRBJ1-5; no definite D call. Per germline, CDR1 SGHDN and CDR2 FVKESK. The CDR3 spans 13 residues. V gave up 1 base and J gave up 5 bases, with 6 bases separating them.

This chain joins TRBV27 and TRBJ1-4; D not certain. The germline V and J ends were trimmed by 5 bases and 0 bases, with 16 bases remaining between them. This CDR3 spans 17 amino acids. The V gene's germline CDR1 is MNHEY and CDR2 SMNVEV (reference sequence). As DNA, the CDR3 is TGTGCCAGCAGTCCCAACCCAGGACCACCAACTAATGAAAAACTGTTTTTT. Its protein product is CASSPNPGPPTNEKLFF. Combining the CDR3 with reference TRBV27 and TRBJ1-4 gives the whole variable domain EAQVTQNPRYLITVTGKKLTVTCSQNMNHEYMSWYRQDPGLGLRQIYYSMNVEVTDKGDVPEGYKVSRKEKRNFPLILESPSPNQTSLYFCASSPNPGPPTNEKLFFGSGTQLSVL.

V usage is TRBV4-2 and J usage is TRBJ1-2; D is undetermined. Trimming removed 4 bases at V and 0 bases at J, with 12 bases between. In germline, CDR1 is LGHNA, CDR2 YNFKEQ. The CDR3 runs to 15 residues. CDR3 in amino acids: CASSRSTDSNYGYTF. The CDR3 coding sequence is TGTGCCAGCAGCCGATCGACGGACTCTAACTATGGCTACACCTTC.

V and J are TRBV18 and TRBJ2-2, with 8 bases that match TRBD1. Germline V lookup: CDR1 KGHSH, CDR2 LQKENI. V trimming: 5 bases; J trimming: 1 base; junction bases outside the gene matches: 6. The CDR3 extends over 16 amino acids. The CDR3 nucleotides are TGTGCCAGCTCAGAAATCGGACAGGGGAACACCGGGGAGCTGTTTTTT. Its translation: CASSEIGQGNTGELFF. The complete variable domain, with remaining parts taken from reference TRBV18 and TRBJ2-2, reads NAGVMQNPRHLVRRRGQEARLRCSPMKGHSHVYWYRQLPEEGLKFMVYLQKENIIDESGMPKERFSAEFPKEGPSILRIQQVVRGDSAAYFCASSEIGQGNTGELFFGEGSRLTVL.

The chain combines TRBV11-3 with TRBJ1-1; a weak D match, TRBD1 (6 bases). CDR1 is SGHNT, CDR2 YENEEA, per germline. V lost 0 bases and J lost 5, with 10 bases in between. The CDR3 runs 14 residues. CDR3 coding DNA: TGTGCCAGCAGCTTAGACGGGGGGCGGACTGAAGCTTTCTTT. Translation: CASSLDGGRTEAFF.

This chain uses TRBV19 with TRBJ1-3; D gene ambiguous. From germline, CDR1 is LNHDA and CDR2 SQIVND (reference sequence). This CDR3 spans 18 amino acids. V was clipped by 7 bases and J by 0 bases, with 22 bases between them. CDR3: CASIGGVEARVSGNTIYF. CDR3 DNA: TGTGCCAGTATCGGAGGAGTGGAGGCCAGAGTCTCTGGAAACACCATATATTTT.

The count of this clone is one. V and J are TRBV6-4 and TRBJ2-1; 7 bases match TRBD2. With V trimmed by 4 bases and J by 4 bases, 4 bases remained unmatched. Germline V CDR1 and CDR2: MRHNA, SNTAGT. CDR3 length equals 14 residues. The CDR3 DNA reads TGTGCCAGCAGTGGGGAGGGAGCTTACAATGAGCAGTTCTTC. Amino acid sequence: CASSGEGAYNEQFF.

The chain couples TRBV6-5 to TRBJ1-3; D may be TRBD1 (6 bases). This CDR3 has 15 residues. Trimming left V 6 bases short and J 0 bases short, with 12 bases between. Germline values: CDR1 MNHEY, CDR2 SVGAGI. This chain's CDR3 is CASRKTGISGNTIYF. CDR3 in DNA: TGTGCCAGCAGAAAGACAGGTATCTCTGGAAACACCATATATTTT.

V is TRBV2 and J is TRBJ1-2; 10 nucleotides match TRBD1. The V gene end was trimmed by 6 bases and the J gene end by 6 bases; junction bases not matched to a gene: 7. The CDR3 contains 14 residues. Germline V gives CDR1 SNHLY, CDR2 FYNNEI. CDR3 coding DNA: TGTGCCAGCAGGGGGGACAGGGGCTGGGATGGCTACACCTTC. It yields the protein CASRGDRGWDGYTF. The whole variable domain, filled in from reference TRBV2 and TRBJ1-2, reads EPEVTQTPSHQVTQMGQEVILRCVPISNHLYFYWYRQILGQKVEFLVSFYNNEISEKSEIFDDQFSVERPDGSNFTLKIRSTKLEDSAMYFCASRGDRGWDGYTFGSGTRLTVV.